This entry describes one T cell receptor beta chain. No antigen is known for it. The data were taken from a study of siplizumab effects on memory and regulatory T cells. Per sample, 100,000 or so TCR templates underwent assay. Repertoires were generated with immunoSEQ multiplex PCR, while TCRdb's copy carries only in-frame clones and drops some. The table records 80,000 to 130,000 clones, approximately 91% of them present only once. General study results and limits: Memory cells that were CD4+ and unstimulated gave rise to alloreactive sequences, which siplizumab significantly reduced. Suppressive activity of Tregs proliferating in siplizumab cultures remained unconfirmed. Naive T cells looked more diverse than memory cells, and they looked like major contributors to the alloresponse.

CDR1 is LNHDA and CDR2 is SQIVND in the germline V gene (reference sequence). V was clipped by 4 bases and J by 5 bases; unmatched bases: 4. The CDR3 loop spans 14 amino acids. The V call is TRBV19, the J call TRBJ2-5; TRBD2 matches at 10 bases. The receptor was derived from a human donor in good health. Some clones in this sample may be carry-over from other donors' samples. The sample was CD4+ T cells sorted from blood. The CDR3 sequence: CASSSTSGKETQYF. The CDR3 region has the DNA TGTGCCAGTAGTAGCACTAGCGGGAAGGAGACCCAGTACTTC.